The table lists the clone carrying this T cell receptor beta chain with a few counts. Assignments of participants to cohorts depended upon their own reported clinical history. Germline loops: CDR1 LNHNV, CDR2 YYDKDF (reference sequence). Trimming pared 3 bases from V and 4 bases from J, leaving 21 bases between. This CDR3 is built from 17 residues. The record originates from a study of blood T cell repertoires in COVID-19. Methods used by the authors: Reference gene primer amplification gave estimated nucleated cell counts. Measured with immunoSEQ multiplex PCR; TCRdb has only the in-frame clones, and not every one. V, J and clone size reflect that table, while D and trimming were determined from the DNA. The table records fewer than 300,000 clones, around 90% of them present only once.

This chain uses TRBV15 with TRBJ1-2; D perhaps matches TRBD1 (6 bases). Sequencing used PBMCs or T cells enriched from blood (not recorded which). The TCR was taken from a woman in her thirties who had recovered from COVID-19. CDR3 protein: CATSSQGQGKGIYGYTF. The CDR3 region has the DNA TGTGCCACCAGCAGTCAGGGGCAGGGGAAAGGGATCTATGGCTACACCTTC.